This T cell receptor (beta chain) derives from a study of blood T cell repertoires in COVID-19. Study summary: Material from acute and convalescent COVID-19 was sourced from the United States, Italy and Spain. T cells, B-cell-depleted T cells, or PBMCs provided the cDNA or gDNA that served as material.

This CDR3 has 15 amino acids. CDR1 and CDR2 from the germline V gene are LNHDA and SQIVND (reference sequence). V was pared by 5 bases and J by 3 bases, with 15 bases between. While infection was still active, Seattle patients were enrolled and then followed longitudinally. Original processing notes: Reference gene primers were amplified, and this amplification served to estimate nucleated cell counts. The table came from immunoSEQ multiplex PCR; TCRdb's copy has only in-frame clones and leaves some out. The V and J calls and the clone size are those of that table, but D and trimming were determined from the DNA. There are some 38,000 clones in the sample; about 85% occur only once, and under 2% lies in the top ten.

The TCR originated in a man in his 60s with COVID-19, enrolled during active disease. This chain joins TRBV19 and TRBJ2-3; possibly TRBD1 for D (6 bases). Sequencing was done on a sample of peripheral blood. The CDR3 sequence is CASSLAGQITDTQYF. DNA of the CDR3: TGTGCCAGTAGTCTAGCCGGACAGATAACAGATACGCAGTATTTT. Variable domain in full (rest from reference TRBV19 and TRBJ2-3): DGGITQSPKYLFRKEGQNVTLSCEQNLNHDAMYWYRQDPGQGLRLIYYSQIVNDFQKGDIAEGYSVSREKKESFPLTVTSAQKNPTAFYLCASSLAGQITDTQYFGPGTRLTVL.